The T cell receptor (beta chain) under discussion was sequenced for a study of CXCR3-negative and CXCR3-positive naive CD8 T cells. Whole-study context: Total TRB output reached around 140 million reads, about 1.5 +/- 0.3 million per library. Study-wide findings and caveats: Diversity in memory CD8+ cells fell much lower than the comparably high levels seen in both naive subsets.

Preparation of TRB cDNA libraries relied on 5' RACE carrying UMI labels. TCRdb re-called the 5' RACE reads and gives one entry per CDR3 protein, without DNA. The specimen's table records about 53,000 distinct CDR3 sequences. The CDR3 runs to 13 residues. From germline, CDR1 is SGHTA and CDR2 FQGNSA. With respect to this clonotype: Its antigen is not known.

The chain joins TRBV7-2 to TRBJ1-1. The clonotype was recovered from a human donor in good health. Some clones in this sample may be carry-over from other donors' samples. Sequenced: naive CXCR3- CD8+ T cells from blood. The subset denotes: CD45RO-CCR7+CD27+CD95- naive CD8+ T cells lacking CXCR3 (TNR3-). This CDR3 is CASTPPRNTEAFF.